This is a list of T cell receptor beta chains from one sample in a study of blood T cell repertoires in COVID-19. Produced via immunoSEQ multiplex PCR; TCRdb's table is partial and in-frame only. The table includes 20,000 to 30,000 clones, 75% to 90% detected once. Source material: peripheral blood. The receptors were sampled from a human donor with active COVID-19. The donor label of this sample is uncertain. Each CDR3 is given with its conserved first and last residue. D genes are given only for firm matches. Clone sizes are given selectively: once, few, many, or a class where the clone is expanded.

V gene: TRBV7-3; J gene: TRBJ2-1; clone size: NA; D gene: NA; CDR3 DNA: TGTGCCAGCAGCTTAACGGGAGCGCTGCCCAGCTCCTACAATGAGCAGTTCTTC; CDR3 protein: CASSLTGALPSSYNEQFF
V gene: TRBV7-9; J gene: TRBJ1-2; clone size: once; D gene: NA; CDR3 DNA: TGTGCCAGCAGCTTAGAAACAATCCCCCGCCTCTATGGCTACACCTTC; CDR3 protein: CASSLETIPRLYGYTF
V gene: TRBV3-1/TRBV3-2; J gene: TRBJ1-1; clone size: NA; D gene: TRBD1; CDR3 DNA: TGTGCCAGCAGCCACATAGGGGGCAACACTGAAGCTTTCTTT; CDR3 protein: CASSHIGGNTEAFF
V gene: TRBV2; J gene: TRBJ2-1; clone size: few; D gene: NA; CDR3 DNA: TGTGCCAAGACTTCGGGCGGGGAAACGATCGAGCAGTTCTTC; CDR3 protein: CAKTSGGETIEQFF
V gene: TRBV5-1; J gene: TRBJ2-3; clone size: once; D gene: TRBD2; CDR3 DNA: TGCGCCAGCAGCTTCGGGGCTAGCGGGAGCACAGATACGCAGTATTTT; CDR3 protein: CASSFGASGSTDTQYF
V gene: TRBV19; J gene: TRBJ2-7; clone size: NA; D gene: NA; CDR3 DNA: TGTGCCAGTAGTATTAGTTCTACCTACGAGCAGTACTTC; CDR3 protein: CASSISSTYEQYF
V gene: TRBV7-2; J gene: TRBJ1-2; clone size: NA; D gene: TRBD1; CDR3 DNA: TGTGCCAGCAGCTTAGTCGGGACAGGGGGAGGTGGCTACACCTTC; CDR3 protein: CASSLVGTGGGGYTF
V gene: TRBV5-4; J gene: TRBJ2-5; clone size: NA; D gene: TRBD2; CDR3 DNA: TGTGCCAGCAGCTCGGGAGGGTGGGAGACCCAGTACTTC; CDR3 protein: CASSSGGWETQYF
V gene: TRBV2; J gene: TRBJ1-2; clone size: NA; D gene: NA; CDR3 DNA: TGTGCCAGCAGTTCCGACGGACTTTATGGCTACACCTTC; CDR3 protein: CASSSDGLYGYTF
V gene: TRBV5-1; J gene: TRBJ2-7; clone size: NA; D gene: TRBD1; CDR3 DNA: TGCGCCAGCAGACCCGGGACAGGGGTAGCCTACGAGCAGTACTTC; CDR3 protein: CASRPGTGVAYEQYF
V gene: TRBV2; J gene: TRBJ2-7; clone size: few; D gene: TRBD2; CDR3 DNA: TGTGCCAGCATCCCCTCCCCCCCCGGGACTAGCTCCTACGAGCAGTACTTC; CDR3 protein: CASIPSPPGTSSYEQYF
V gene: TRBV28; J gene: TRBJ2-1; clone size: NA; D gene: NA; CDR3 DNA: TGTGCCAGCAGTCTAGGTAATGAGCAGTTCTTC; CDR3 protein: CASSLGNEQFF
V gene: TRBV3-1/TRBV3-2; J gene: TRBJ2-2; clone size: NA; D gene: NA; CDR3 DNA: TGTGCCAGCAGCCCGAGGCAGGGGAACACCGGGGAGCTGTTTTTT; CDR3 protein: CASSPRQGNTGELFF
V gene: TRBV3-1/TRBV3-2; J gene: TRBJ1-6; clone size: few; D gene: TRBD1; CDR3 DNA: TGTGCCAGCAGCCAGGGACAGGGAAATTCACCCCTCCACTTT; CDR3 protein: CASSQGQGNSPLHF
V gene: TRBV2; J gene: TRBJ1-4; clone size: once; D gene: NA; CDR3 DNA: TGTGCCAGCAGGGTCTCAGCAACTAATGAAAAACTGTTTTTT; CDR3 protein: CASRVSATNEKLFF
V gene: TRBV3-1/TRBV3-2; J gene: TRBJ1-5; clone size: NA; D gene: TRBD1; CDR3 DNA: TGTGCCAGCAGCCAAGCTTGGACAGGAGGCAATCAGCCCCAGCATTTT; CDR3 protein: CASSQAWTGGNQPQHF
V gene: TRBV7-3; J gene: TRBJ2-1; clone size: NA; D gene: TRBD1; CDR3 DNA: TGTGCCAGCAGCCCCGGGACAGGGTCTCATGAGCAGTTCTTC; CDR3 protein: CASSPGTGSHEQFF
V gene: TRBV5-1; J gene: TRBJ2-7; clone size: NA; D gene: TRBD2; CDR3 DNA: TGCGCCAGCAGCTTGTGGCTCCTAGCGGGAGAGGAGTACGAGCAGTACTTC; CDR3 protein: CASSLWLLAGEEYEQYF
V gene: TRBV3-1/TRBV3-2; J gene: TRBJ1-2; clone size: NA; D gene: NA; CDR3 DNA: TGTGCCAGCAGCCAAGGGGGGGGAACCGGACCTTATGGCTACACCTTC; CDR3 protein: CASSQGGGTGPYGYTF
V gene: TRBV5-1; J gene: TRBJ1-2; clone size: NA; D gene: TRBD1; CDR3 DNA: TGCGCCAGCAGCTCGGGACAGGTTTATGGCTACACCTTC; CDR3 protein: CASSSGQVYGYTF
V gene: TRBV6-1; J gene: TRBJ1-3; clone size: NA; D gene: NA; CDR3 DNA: TGTGCCAGCAGTGCCAGTAGGGGGACACCCTCTGGAAACACCATATATTTT; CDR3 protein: CASSASRGTPSGNTIYF
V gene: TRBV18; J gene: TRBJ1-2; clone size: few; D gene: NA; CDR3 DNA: TGTGCCAGCTCAACTGGGGGGAAGTATGGCTACACCTTC; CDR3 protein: CASSTGGKYGYTF
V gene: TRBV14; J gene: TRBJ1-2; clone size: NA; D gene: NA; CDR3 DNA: TGTGCCAGCAGTGAACCGCGGGGGTATGGCTACACCTTC; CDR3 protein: CASSEPRGYGYTF
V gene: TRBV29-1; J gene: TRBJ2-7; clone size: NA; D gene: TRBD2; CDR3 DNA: TGCAGCGTTGAAGATCGCCGGACTAGCGGGAGTCCCTACGAGCAGTACTTC; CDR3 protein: CSVEDRRTSGSPYEQYF
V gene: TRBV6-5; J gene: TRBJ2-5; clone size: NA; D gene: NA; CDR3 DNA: TGTGCCAGCAGTTCCTCCGCTGGTGGGAGAGAGACCCAGTACTTC; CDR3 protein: CASSSSAGGRETQYF
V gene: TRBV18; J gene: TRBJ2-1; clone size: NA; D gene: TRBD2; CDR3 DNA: TGTGCCAGCTCACCGGGGACTATGGACGATGAGCAGTTCTTC; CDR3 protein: CASSPGTMDDEQFF
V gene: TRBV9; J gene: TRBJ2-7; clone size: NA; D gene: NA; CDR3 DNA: TGTGCCAGCAGCGTTGGTACGGTTAGCTCCTACGAGCAGTACTTC; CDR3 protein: CASSVGTVSSYEQYF
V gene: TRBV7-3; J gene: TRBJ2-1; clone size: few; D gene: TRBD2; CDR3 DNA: TGTGCCAGCAGCTCTAGCGGGGGCTCCTACAATGAGCAGTTCTTC; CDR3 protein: CASSSSGGSYNEQFF
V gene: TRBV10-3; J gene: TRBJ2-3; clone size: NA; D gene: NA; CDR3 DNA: TGTGCCATCAGTGAGTCTTTGGGCAGTGGCTCAATTTTGGGCACAGATACGCAGTATTTT; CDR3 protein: CAISESLGSGSILGTDTQYF
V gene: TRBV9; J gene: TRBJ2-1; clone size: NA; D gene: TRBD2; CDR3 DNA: TGTGCCAGCAGCGTAGCGCTAGCGGGAGCCGGAGTCCATGAGCAGTTCTTC; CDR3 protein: CASSVALAGAGVHEQFF
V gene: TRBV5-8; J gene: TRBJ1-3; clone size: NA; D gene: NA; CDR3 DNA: TGTGCCAGCAGCTACGGACAGTTCTCTGGAAACACCATATATTTT; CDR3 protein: CASSYGQFSGNTIYF
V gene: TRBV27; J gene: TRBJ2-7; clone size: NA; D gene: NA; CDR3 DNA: TGTGCCAGCAGTTCCCAGAAAAGGAGCTCCTACGAGCAGTACTTC; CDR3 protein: CASSSQKRSSYEQYF
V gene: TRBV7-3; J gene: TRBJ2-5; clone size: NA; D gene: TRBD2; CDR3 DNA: TGTGCCAGCAGCTCCATGGGAGGCGGGCTAGCGGGACAAGAGACCCAGTACTTC; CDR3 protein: CASSSMGGGLAGQETQYF
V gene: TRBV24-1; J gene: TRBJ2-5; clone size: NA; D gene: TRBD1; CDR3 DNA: TGTGCCACCAATCCCCAGACAGGGACCCAAGAGACCCAGTACTTC; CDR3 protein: CATNPQTGTQETQYF
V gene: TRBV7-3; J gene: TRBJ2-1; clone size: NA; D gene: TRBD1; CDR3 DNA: TGTGCCAGCAGCCCAGGGACAGGGGGTGAGCAGTTCTTC; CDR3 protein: CASSPGTGGEQFF
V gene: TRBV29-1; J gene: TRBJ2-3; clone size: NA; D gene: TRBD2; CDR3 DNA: TGCAGCGTAAACGTGGGAGGGAGCGCAGATACGCAGTATTTT; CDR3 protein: CSVNVGGSADTQYF
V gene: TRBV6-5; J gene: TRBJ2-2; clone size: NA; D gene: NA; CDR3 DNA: TGTGCCAGCAGAAAAGCGGGTGGCACCGGGGAGCTGTTTTTT; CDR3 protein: CASRKAGGTGELFF
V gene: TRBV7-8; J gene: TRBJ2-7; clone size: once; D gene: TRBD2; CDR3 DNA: TGTGCCAGCAGCTTTCTAGCGGGCGACTCCGGCGAGCAGTACTTC; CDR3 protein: CASSFLAGDSGEQYF
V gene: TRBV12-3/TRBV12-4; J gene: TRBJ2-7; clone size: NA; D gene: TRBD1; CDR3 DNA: TGTGCCAGCAGCTTGGGACAGGCCCACGAGCAGTACTTC; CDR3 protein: CASSLGQAHEQYF
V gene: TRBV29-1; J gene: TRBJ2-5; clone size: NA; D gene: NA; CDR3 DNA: TGCAGCGTTCATCTACAGGGTGATGTGGAGACCCAGTACTTC; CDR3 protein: CSVHLQGDVETQYF
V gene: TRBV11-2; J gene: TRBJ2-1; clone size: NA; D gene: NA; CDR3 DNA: TGTGCCAGCAGGACTATAGCCTACAATGAGCAGTTCTTC; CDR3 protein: CASRTIAYNEQFF
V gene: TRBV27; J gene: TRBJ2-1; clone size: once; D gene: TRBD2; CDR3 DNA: TGTGCCAGCTCCCTAGGGTTAGCGGGGGGGCGCGGCAATGAGCAGTTCTTC; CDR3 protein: CASSLGLAGGRGNEQFF
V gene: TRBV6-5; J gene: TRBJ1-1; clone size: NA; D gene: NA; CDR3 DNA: TGTGCCAGCAGGGTAGGACAGCCGAACACTGAAGCTTTCTTT; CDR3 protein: CASRVGQPNTEAFF
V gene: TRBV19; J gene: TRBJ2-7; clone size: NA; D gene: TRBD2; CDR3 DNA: TGTGCCAGTGGGAGGGTTGTGCAGTACTTC; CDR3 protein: CASGRVVQYF